This record concerns one TCR beta chain sequence. The CDR3 sequence is 16 residues long. Germline V gives CDR1 KGHSH, CDR2 LQKENI. The V and J ends lost 2 bases and 1 base respectively, with 14 bases between them. The sample belongs to a study of blood T cell repertoires in COVID-19. For the study at large: Sites in the United States, Italy and Spain provided acute and convalescent COVID-19 samples. T cells, B-cell-depleted T cells, or PBMCs supplied cDNA or gDNA.

Profiling relied on immunoSEQ multiplex PCR, and the TCRdb table lists in-frame clones only, not all of them. The sample has roughly 290,000 clones, around four fifths seen once. Sample: peripheral blood. The clonotype was recovered from a woman aged 45 to 65 with active or convalescent COVID-19. The chain is built from TRBV18 and TRBJ1-1, with D maybe TRBD1 (6 bases). The CDR3 reads CASSPIGGRGNTEAFF. In nucleotides, the CDR3 is TGTGCCAGCTCACCAATAGGGGGACGTGGGAACACTGAAGCTTTCTTT.